This paragraph reports one TCR beta chain. Its antigen is as yet unknown. This entry is derived from a study of cytomegalovirus exposure and HLA in healthy donors. V lost 0 bases to trimming and J lost 6 bases, with 9 bases between them. There are 14 residues in the CDR3. CDR1 MGHRA and CDR2 YSYEKL come from the germline V gene. Study-level results: Roughly uniform sequencing depth across donors was assumed, possibly incorrectly.

Both 60 Vbeta primers and 13 Jbeta primers went into the PCR. Measured with immunoSEQ multiplex PCR; TCRdb has only the in-frame clones, and not every one. The data contain around 180,000 clones, approximately 84% of them seen just once; the ten biggest clones take up 4.5% to 7.5%. The specimen was PBMCs. The V and J genes are TRBV4-1 and TRBJ1-5, with a tentative D call TRBD1 (5 bases). The sequence came from a woman under 40 in good health and CMV-seropositive. The CDR3 sequence is CASSQDQGSQPQHF. Here the CDR3 DNA reads TGCGCCAGCAGCCAAGATCAGGGAAGTCAGCCCCAGCATTTT.